This TCR beta chain was sequenced for a study of shared clonotypes between healthy human individuals (dated by TCRdb to the early 2020s). In terms of the full investigation: The cohort included three men and a couple of women between 18 and 49 years of age. Each donor's leukapheresis produced roughly between roughly 0.94 and 9.5 billion PBMCs. Blood TCR repertoires of roughly five healthy adults were deeply sequenced to estimate repertoire size and the extent of clonotype sharing between individuals. Different laboratories and diverse techniques were used to prepare libraries and sequence TCR repertoires, to increase sequencing depth and limit assay-specific biases. The research as a whole found: The small number of donors limited the genetic and exposure-history diversity represented. Pairwise subsampling led to the expectation that sequencing depth would affect the degree of clonotype sharing among donors. Sampling was restricted to blood, and TCR repertoires in tissues likely differ from the TCR repertoires found in blood.

Using the deep immunoSEQ assay, TCR CDR3 regions were amplified from genomic DNA by multiplex PCR. Extracted genomic DNA from each cell subset was distributed evenly across all wells of several immunoSEQ 96-well plates, and each plate was treated as a replicate. Each replicate PCR for unsorted PBMC received 300 to 350 ng genomic DNA, equal to approximately 30,000 T cell genomes. Ten immunoSEQ deep assay plates were used to sequence the unsorted PBMC genomic DNA. The purified libraries were quantified using a Qubit 3.0 fluorometer, sized with a Bioanalyzer 2100, and then quantified again using the KAPA Library Quantification kit. Every immunoSEQ 96-well plate was sequenced on a separate single-read 150-cycle Illumina NextSeq 550 flow cell. For the original study's pipeline: Because only junctional sequences without quality scores were contained in the immunoSEQ output, filtering matching that applied to full-length reads could not be performed. To assign V/J genes and CDR3, sequences were annotated against IMGT germline references using PyIR, a Python wrapper for IgBLAST v1.9. Reads were removed for weak V/J assignments (E-value above 1e-6), missing CDR3, stop codons, out-of-frame junctions, or ambiguous translated residues. V3J clonotypes were defined as sequences sharing an identical inferred V gene, J gene, and CDR3 amino acid sequence. To compute the percentage overlap between repertoires, the number of shared unique clonotypes was divided by the size of the smaller repertoire. Repertoire richness was assessed with RTK rarefaction, the Chao1 estimator, and Recon v2.1 estimates of unobserved clonotypes. TCRdb retrieved this table from immuneACCESS and kept in-frame rearrangements only. Not all clones are present; in checked studies, unresolved V genes account for under half, and no reason is known for the remainder. V, J and clone size derive from that table, while D and trimming were established from the DNA sequence. This sample comprises 450,000 to 500,000 clones, less than 80% of them detected only once. About 12% of the sample is in the top ten clones.

CDR1 and CDR2 were assigned from the germline V gene as SGHVS and FNYEAQ. The CDR3 sequence holds 18 residues, the cysteine and phenylalanine included. Solely the CDR3 DNA is kept, with 54 bases framed from the first base. The germline ends are 20 bases apart after V is trimmed by 0 bases and J by 3 bases. The donors were healthy, HIV-negative adults with no recently reported acute infections or vaccinations. Every donor was a Caucasian adult residing in Nashville, Tennessee, USA. For unsorted samples, about 85 million PBMCs were counted and genomic DNA was extracted with the QIAamp DNA Blood Mini kit. Blood was collected by leukapheresis, and PBMCs were isolated by Ficoll-Histopaque density gradient centrifugation and then cryopreserved in liquid nitrogen vapor phase. In the case of this clone: The clone's antigen remains unknown. There are no base qualities to consult, and no much larger clone falls within one base.

Recombination connected TRBV7-6 to TRBJ1-2, with TRBD1 perhaps the D gene, on 5 matching bases. Sequencing was done on a sample of PBMCs. The TCR was taken from a woman between 40 and 50 years old in good health. Some clones in this sample may be carry-over from other donors' samples. The CDR3 protein: CASSLAWGSGTPDYGYTF. The nucleotide sequence is given as TGTGCCAGCAGCTTAGCGTGGGGATCCGGGACCCCCGACTATGGCTACACCTTC.